The next 17 T cell receptor beta chains were all read from a single sample in a study of long-term antiretroviral therapy in people with HIV. Investigators performed immunoSEQ version v3.0 at survey level. Using immunoSEQ multiplex PCR, the repertoire was profiled, and TCRdb retains in-frame clones only, with some absent. The sample includes tens of thousands of clones, roughly four fifths of them seen just once. The sample here was unsorted PBMCs, taken 0.6 years after starting antiretroviral therapy. The receptors were gathered from a man aged 18 to 29 with HIV.

This sequence joins TRBV14 and TRBJ2-3; 8 bases are a match to TRBD2. The V gene end was trimmed by 7 bases and the J gene end by 6 bases; junction bases not matched to a gene: 12. CDR1 is SGHDN and CDR2 is FVKESK in the germline V gene. CDR3 size: 15 residues. The CDR3 region has the DNA TGTGCCAGCACCCGCCACGGTACGGGAGGGGATACGCAGTATTTT. This encodes CASTRHGTGGDTQYF. The full variable domain, with the rest looked up from reference TRBV14 and TRBJ2-3, is EAGVTQFPSHSVIEKGQTVTLRCDPISGHDNLYWYRRVMGKEIKFLLHFVKESKQDESGMPNNRFLAERTGGTYSTLKVQPAELEDSGVYFCASTRHGTGGDTQYFGPGTRLTVL.

CDR3 loop: CASSLKVSTRGTDTQYF. The DNA of the CDR3 is TGTGCCAGCAGCTTAAAAGTAAGTACAAGGGGCACAGATACGCAGTATTTT. The chain links TRBV7-3 to TRBJ2-3; unclear D gene. Germline V gene sequence: CDR1 SGHTA, CDR2 FQGTGA. V lost 1 base, J lost 1 base, and 15 bases lay in between. The CDR3 runs to 17 residues.

The chain is built from TRBV5-1 and TRBJ2-5; D may match TRBD1 or TRBD2 (7 bases each). The V gene lost 4 bases and the J gene lost 4 bases, with 14 bases spanning the gap. CDR1 is SGHRS, CDR2 YFSETQ, per germline. This CDR3 is 14 amino acids long. The CDR3 bases are TGCGCCAGCAGCACCTCAGGGGGGGGAGAGACCCAGTACTTC. As protein: CASSTSGGGETQYF.

This clone was seen only once. The chain employs TRBV28 and TRBJ2-7; D possibly matches TRBD1 or TRBD2 (6 bases each). The ends were cut back, 5 bases at V and 4 bases at J, with 18 bases in the middle. The germline V gene encodes CDR1 MDHEN and CDR2 SYDVKM. This CDR3 is built from 15 residues. CDR3 nucleotides: TGTGCCAGCAGTCCACCGGGGGCCCAATCTTACGAGCAGTACTTC. It codes for CASSPPGAQSYEQYF.

CDR3 amino acids: CASSFGSYGYTF. CDR3 DNA: TGTGCCAGCAGCTTCGGATCCTATGGCTACACCTTC. The rearrangement joins TRBV13 to TRBJ1-2; D not certain. This CDR3 comprises 12 residues. V lost 3 bases, J lost 4 bases, and 6 bases lay in between. Germline loops: CDR1 PRHDT, CDR2 FYEKMQ (reference sequence).

The V call is TRBV4-3, the J call TRBJ1-4; D unclear. V shed 0 bases and J shed 8 bases, with 16 bases lying between them. This CDR3 comprises 16 residues. Germline lookup yields CDR1 LGHNA and CDR2 YSLEER. The CDR3 loop reads CASSQERTLGDEKLFF. The CDR3 bases are TGCGCCAGCAGCCAAGAACGGACCCTCGGAGACGAAAAACTGTTTTTT.

The chain joins TRBV18 to TRBJ2-5; 14 nucleotides line up with TRBD2. V was pared by 2 bases and J by 5 bases, with 4 bases of the junction left unmatched. The CDR3 has 16 amino acids. Germline assignment: CDR1 KGHSH and CDR2 LQKENI. CDR3 sequence reads: CASSPGLAGGSETQYF. CDR3 coding DNA: TGTGCCAGCTCACCAGGACTAGCGGGAGGTTCGGAGACCCAGTACTTC.

The V and J genes are TRBV19 and TRBJ2-1; 7 bases are a match to TRBD2. V lost 7 bases, J lost 0 bases, and 3 bases stayed unmatched. Germline V gene lookup returns CDR1 LNHDA and CDR2 SQIVND (reference sequence). The CDR3 consists of 14 residues. The DNA for the CDR3 is TGTGCCAGTAATTCGGGGGGCTCCTACAATGAGCAGTTCTTC. It encodes CASNSGGSYNEQFF.

The chain links TRBV5-1 to TRBJ2-2; D is unclear. The CDR3 is 15 amino acids. Trimming took 2 bases from V and 1 from J, leaving 9 bases between them. CDR1 is SGHRS, CDR2 YFSETQ, per germline. The CDR3 DNA sequence: TGCGCCAGCAGCTTCGGAGTAGGGAACACCGGGGAGCTGTTTTTT. Protein sequence: CASSFGVGNTGELFF.

The rearrangement uses TRBV2 and TRBJ2-5, with a possible D match to TRBD2 (6 bases). The CDR3 sequence is 15 residues long. Trimming stripped 0 bases from V and 2 bases from J, with 10 bases between. In germline, CDR1 is SNHLY, CDR2 FYNNEI. The CDR3: CASSEARGEQETQYF. The CDR3 DNA follows: TGTGCCAGCAGTGAAGCGCGGGGTGAACAAGAGACCCAGTACTTC. Together with reference TRBV2 and TRBJ2-5, the CDR3 gives the full variable domain: EPEVTQTPSHQVTQMGQEVILRCVPISNHLYFYWYRQILGQKVEFLVSFYNNEISEKSEIFDDQFSVERPDGSNFTLKIRSTKLEDSAMYFCASSEARGEQETQYFGPGTRLLVL.

This chain uses TRBV27 with TRBJ2-6; 7 nucleotides match TRBD1. CDR1 is MNHEY, CDR2 SMNVEV, per germline (reference sequence). The CDR3 spans 18 residues. V gave up 4 bases and J gave up 0 bases; unmatched junction bases: 9. CDR3 DNA sequence: TGTGCCAGCAGTTCCTCGGGACAGAGACTCTCTGGGGCCAACGTCCTGACTTTC. Translated, it gives CASSSSGQRLSGANVLTF.

The chain carries TRBV13 and TRBJ1-2; D is undetermined. Germline lookup yields CDR1 PRHDT and CDR2 FYEKMQ (reference sequence). The CDR3 is 18 amino acids. Trimming pared 0 bases from V and 2 bases from J, leaving 19 bases between. The chain's CDR3 is CASSLGQRRTRENYGYTF. CDR3 sequence (DNA): TGTGCCAGCAGCTTAGGACAAAGACGGACCCGGGAGAACTATGGCTACACCTTC.

The genes are TRBV19 and TRBJ1-5, with D unresolved. The length of the CDR3 is 14 residues. Trimming pared 3 bases from V and 9 bases from J, leaving 15 bases between. CDR1 and CDR2 (germline): LNHDA, SQIVND (reference sequence). The CDR3 region has the DNA TGTGCCAGTAGTATGACGGGGAAGAGACTGCCCCAGCATTTT. Its protein is CASSMTGKRLPQHF.

This chain connects TRBV5-1 to TRBJ2-1; 7 bases line up with TRBD2. Germline lookup yields CDR1 SGHRS and CDR2 YFSETQ. J gave up 8 bases and V 4 bases, and 15 bases lay outside the gene matches. CDR3 length: 16 residues. CDR3 DNA: TGCGCCAGCAGCGGCGGGAGCAGACTCTCTGGGCATGAGCAGTTCTTC. It specifies CASSGGSRLSGHEQFF.

The chain couples TRBV7-2 to TRBJ2-7, with D perhaps matching TRBD2 (6 bases). Germline V gene lookup returns CDR1 SGHTA and CDR2 FQGNSA. Trimming left V 4 bases short and J 3 bases short, with 10 bases between. This CDR3 has 13 residues. CDR3 sequence (DNA): TGTGCCAGCAGCTCAGCGGGCGTCTACGAGCAGTACTTC. Translation gives CASSSAGVYEQYF.

The chain couples TRBV28 to TRBJ2-2, with D tentatively TRBD2 (7 bases). Per germline, CDR1 MDHEN and CDR2 SYDVKM. The CDR3 runs 14 residues. Trimming cost V 5 bases and J 6 bases, with 13 bases left between them. The chain's CDR3 is CASSRGGWAGELFF. DNA for the CDR3: TGTGCCAGCAGTAGGGGGGGATGGGCCGGGGAGCTGTTTTTT.

This rearrangement joins TRBV4-1 to TRBJ1-1; D remains ambiguous. Looked up from germline, CDR1 is MGHRA and CDR2 is YSYEKL. CDR3 size: 14 residues. V lost 4 bases, J lost 6 bases, and 15 bases lay in between. The CDR3 DNA reads TGCGCCAGCAGCCGAGTCGGGGATGCCCCTGAAGCTTTCTTT. Translated, it gives CASSRVGDAPEAFF.